Following are 20 T cell receptor beta chains from one sample sequenced in a study of blood T cells in healthy people across ages. A second PCR, run for about 7 to 11 cycles, used a sample-barcoded 5' primer plus a J-beta primer mix. TCRdb fed the 5' RACE reads into MiXCR, producing one record per CDR3 protein. The sample yields about 930,000 distinct CDR3 sequences, 29% seen once. This sample was shared with a second study, whose subject was T cells of mothers and their children.

Sequencing used blood. These TCRs come from a woman aged 40 to 55 in good health.

V gene TRBV7-9 combines with J gene TRBJ1-5; 8 bases are shared with TRBD1. After removal of 5 bases from V and 4 bases from J, the junction contained 7 bases not matched to a gene. CDR3 length: 15 residues. Germline CDR1 SEHNR, CDR2 FQNEAQ (reference sequence). CDR3: CASSPGDRPNQPQHF. CDR3 bases: TGTGCCAGCAGCCCCGGGGACAGGCCTAATCAGCCCCAGCATTTT.

This clonotype was counted at least ten times. A much larger clone differs by one base, so this may be a read error. This rearrangement joins TRBV29-1 to TRBJ2-3, with D tentatively TRBD2 (7 bases). Deletions cut 3 bases from V and 2 bases from J, with 12 bases between. The CDR3 runs to 14 residues. Germline CDR1 and CDR2: SQVTM and ANQGSEA. Here the CDR3 DNA reads TGCAGCGTTGAGGGGGGGGCCAACACAGATACGCAGTATTTT. Its translation: CSVEGGANTDTQYF.

The chain uses TRBV6-5 and TRBJ1-5; possibly TRBD1 for D (5 bases). Germline CDR1 is MNHEY and CDR2 is SVGAGI. V was pared by 2 bases and J by 2 bases, with 10 bases between. This CDR3 contains 15 residues. CDR3 region: CASSYGGDGNQPQHF. Written as DNA, the CDR3 is TGTGCCAGCAGTTACGGGGGGGATGGCAATCAGCCCCAGCATTTT.

This clonotype was seen a few times. This may be a read error: a much more frequent sequence differs by one nucleotide. This chain connects TRBV27 to TRBJ2-7; D gene uncertain. Germline CDR1 is MNHEY and CDR2 is SMNVEV (reference sequence). The CDR3 length is 13 residues. This CDR3 is CASSLLNSYAQYF. The CDR3, as DNA: TGTGCCAGCAGTTTATTGAACTCCTACGCGCAGTACTTC.

This chain uses TRBV7-6 with TRBJ2-3; 11 bases align to TRBD2. There are 15 residues in the CDR3. V shed 4 bases, J shed 4 bases, and the junction held 4 bases outside the gene matches. Germline loops: CDR1 SGHVS, CDR2 FNYEAQ. The CDR3 DNA sequence: TGTGCCAGCAGCTATGGACTAGCGGGTCCAGATACGCAGTATTTT. It is translated as CASSYGLAGPDTQYF. The full variable domain, completed using reference TRBV7-6 and TRBJ2-3, is GAGVSQSPRYKVTKRGQDVALRCDPISGHVSLYWYRQALGQGPEFLTYFNYEAQQDKSGLPNDRFSAERPEGSISTLTIQRTEQRDSAMYRCASSYGLAGPDTQYFGPGTRLTVL.

The CDR3, as DNA: TGTGCCAGCAGCTTCGGGACGCTTCGCAATCAGCCCCAGCATTTT. Protein: CASSFGTLRNQPQHF. The chain carries TRBV7-8 and TRBJ1-5; TRBD1 is a possible D gene (5 bases). The germline V gene has CDR1 SGHVS and CDR2 FQNEAQ. V was pared by 3 bases and J by 2 bases, with 11 bases between. CDR3 length: 15 residues. Supplemented by reference TRBV7-8 and TRBJ1-5, the full variable domain reads GAGVSQSPRYKVAKRGQDVALRCDPISGHVSLFWYQQALGQGPEFLTYFQNEAQLDKSGLPSDRFFAERPEGSVSTLKIQRTQQEDSAVYLCASSFGTLRNQPQHFGDGTRLSIL.

This clonotype came up many times. V and J are TRBV20-1 and TRBJ1-2; tentatively, D is TRBD1 (6 bases). The germline V gene has CDR1 DFQATT and CDR2 SNEGSKA (reference sequence). V lost 3 bases and J 4 bases, leaving 15 bases between the germline ends. This CDR3 spans 14 amino acids. The CDR3 nucleotides are TGCAGTGCTAGCTCGGGGGGCATGGTCTATGGCTACACCTTC. It specifies CSASSGGMVYGYTF.

Note on this clonotype: A read error may account for a junction end that differs from germline. This sequence joins TRBV12-3 or TRBV12-4 and TRBJ1-4, with 7 bases that match TRBD1. The CDR3 spans 17 residues. The CDR3 spells CASSLRGPGEKSEKPFF. The CDR3 DNA follows: TGTGCCAGCAGTTTAAGGGGGCCGGGGGAAAAGAGTGAAAAACCGTTTTTT.

This sequence joins TRBV30 and TRBJ2-1, with D possibly TRBD2 on 6 matching bases. This CDR3 is 16 amino acids long. Germline lookup yields CDR1 GTSNPN and CDR2 SVGIG (reference sequence). The ends were cut back, 3 bases at V and 9 bases at J, with 24 bases in the middle. CDR3 residues: CAWRPSVVAVGFEQFF. The CDR3 DNA reads as TGTGCCTGGAGACCCTCGGTGGTAGCGGTTGGTTTTGAGCAGTTCTTC.

Many counts were recorded for this clonotype. The chain employs TRBV5-1 and TRBJ1-2; 8 bases match TRBD1. The CDR3 sequence is 15 residues long. Germline CDR1 SGHRS, CDR2 YFSETQ. V was clipped by 3 bases and J by 7 bases; unmatched bases: 11. The chain's CDR3 is CASSSEPGQASGYTF. CDR3 nucleotide sequence: TGCGCCAGCAGCTCCGAGCCGGGACAGGCTAGTGGCTACACCTTC.

This clonotype was recorded a few times. The chain is built from TRBV2 and TRBJ2-5, with 7 bases matching TRBD1. CDR1 and CDR2 (germline): SNHLY, FYNNEI. CDR3 size: 14 residues. Germline trimming cut 7 bases from V and 1 base from J; bases unmatched to any gene: 6. CDR3 DNA sequence: TGTGCCAGCACCAAACAGGGGCGCCAAGAGACCCAGTACTTC. This codes for CASTKQGRQETQYF. Supplemented by reference TRBV2 and TRBJ2-5, the full variable domain reads EPEVTQTPSHQVTQMGQEVILRCVPISNHLYFYWYRQILGQKVEFLVSFYNNEISEKSEIFDDQFSVERPDGSNFTLKIRSTKLEDSAMYFCASTKQGRQETQYFGPGTRLLVL.

This clonotype turned up a few times. The chain links TRBV6-2 or TRBV6-3 to TRBJ2-1; 8 bases are a match to TRBD1. The CDR3 length is 14 residues. V lost 6 bases and J lost 13; bases outside the gene matches: 14. Looked up from germline, CDR1 is MNHEY and CDR2 is SVGEGT. CDR3 amino acids: CASRPPERDRFQFF. CDR3 nucleotides: TGTGCCAGCAGACCCCCGGAGAGGGACAGGTTCCAGTTCTTC.

There are a few counts of this clonotype. The rearrangement joins TRBV20-1 to TRBJ2-3; TRBD2 matches 14 bases. Per germline, CDR1 DFQATT and CDR2 SNEGSKA (reference sequence). This CDR3 region has 16 residues. V dropped 2 bases and J dropped 3; count of bases not matched to a gene: 4. The DNA of the CDR3 is TGCAGTGCTAGACGACTAGCGGGGGGGCAGACAGATACGCAGTATTTT. Translated, it gives CSARRLAGGQTDTQYF.

The chain couples TRBV5-1 to TRBJ2-7, with TRBD2 identical over 8 bases. The V segment lost 4 bases and the J segment 3 bases; nucleotides outside the gene matches: 6. Germline CDR1 reads SGHRS; CDR2 reads YFSETQ. The CDR3 extends over 14 amino acids. The DNA of the CDR3 is TGCGCCAGCAGCGGTAAAACTAGCGGCTACGAGCAGTACTTC. Its protein is CASSGKTSGYEQYF.

This clonotype was detected a few times. The V gene is TRBV9, the J gene TRBJ2-7; 9 bases agree with TRBD1. The CDR3 totals 15 residues. V trimming: 0 bases; J trimming: 0 bases; junction bases outside the gene matches: 1. Germline CDR1 and CDR2: SGDLS and YYNGEE. DNA for the CDR3: TGTGCCAGCAGCGTAGAACAGGGGGCCTCCTACGAGCAGTACTTC. Protein: CASSVEQGASYEQYF.

This clonotype was recorded many times. The V gene is TRBV15, the J gene TRBJ1-4; D is uncertain. The CDR3 consists of 13 residues. V lost 1 base to trimming and J lost 3 bases, with 3 bases between them. Per germline, CDR1 LNHNV and CDR2 YYDKDF (reference sequence). This CDR3 reads CATSRGPNEKLFF. The CDR3 bases are TGTGCCACCAGCAGAGGCCCTAATGAAAAACTGTTTTTT.

A note on this clonotype: One end of the junction does not line up with germline, which may come from a read error. The V call is TRBV7-8, the J call TRBJ2-3, with TRBD2 matching 11 bases. This CDR3 has 16 amino acids. CDR1 is SGHVS and CDR2 is FQNEAQ in the germline V gene. CDR3 region: CAGSSRLAGYTDTQYF. As DNA, the CDR3 is TGTGCCGGCAGCTCGAGACTAGCGGGGTACACAGATACGCAGTATTTT.

For this clonotype: A junction end diverges from the germline sequence, so it may reflect a read error. The rearrangement uses TRBV5-1 and TRBJ1-4, with 8 bases identical to TRBD1. This CDR3 region has 12 residues. Germline assignment: CDR1 SGHRS and CDR2 YFSETQ. CDR3 sequence reads: CASSSGQDKPFF. DNA for the CDR3: TGCGCCAGCAGCTCGGGACAGGATAAACCGTTTTTT.

This clonotype was picked up a small number of times. One end of the junction fails to match germline, which may point to a read error. The genes are TRBV7-3 and TRBJ2-1, with TRBD1 matching over 10 bases. The germline CDR1 and CDR2 sequences are SGHTA and FQGTGA. This CDR3 region has 15 residues. The CDR3 nucleotides read TGTGCCAGCAGCCTTACAGGGACAGGGGAAAGTGAGCGGTTCTTC. Protein: CASSLTGTGESERFF. The full variable domain, rest sourced from reference TRBV7-3 and TRBJ2-1, is GAGVSQTPSNKVTEKGKYVELRCDPISGHTALYWYRQSLGQGPEFLIYFQGTGAADDSGLPNDRFFAVRPEGSVSTLKIQRTERGDSAVYLCASSLTGTGESERFFGPGTRLTVL.

On this clonotype: Just one base apart from a much larger clone, this may be a read error. V is TRBV12-3 or TRBV12-4 and J is TRBJ2-1, with 8 nucleotides matching TRBD1. This CDR3 has 14 amino acids. CDR3 nucleotide sequence: TGTGCCACCAGTATCCTGACAGGGGCCGATGAGCAGTTCTTC. It encodes CATSILTGADEQFF.